Sequencing of this T cell receptor (beta chain) was carried out in a study of regulatory T cells in long-lasting Graves disease listed by TCRdb under 2021. Study-level background: Antithyroid drugs had been taken for less than 3 months by newly diagnosed Graves' disease patients. TCR sequencing covered around 13 persistent and around 20 newly diagnosed Graves' disease patients, 33 samples in total. The study was registered as a clinical trial and conducted in China. This study used TCR sequencing and RNA sequencing of peripheral blood to compare persistent Graves' disease patients against newly diagnosed Graves' disease patients. Overall results and qualifications from the work: Because the primary lesion, thyroid tissue, could not be accessed, the study looked at peripheral blood alone. Sequencing and analysis were restricted to the TCR beta chain. Compared with newly diagnosed patients, persistent Graves' disease patients had lower TCR Shannon entropy and fewer highly expanded clones, which suggests clonal expansion. Persistent disease showed preferential use of TRBV28, TRBJ1-2 and TRBJ2-5, whereas newly diagnosed disease favored TRBV20-1 and TRBJ2-1. A larger number of public clonotypes was shared among persistent patients (approximately 3,000) than among newly diagnosed patients (roughly 970). The authors noted that the small sample size was a limitation that may lower accuracy.

The protocol used for the library was multiplex PCR. Sequencing used an Illumina HiSeq 4000. To build TCR beta libraries, CDR3 regions were amplified by Arm-PCR using iRepertoire HTBI primers. PCR products were gel purified before sequencing. The authors' pipeline ran thus. Across samples, fewer than 70 TRBV and over 11 TRBJ segments were identified and used for gene usage analysis of CDR3 amino acid clonotypes. COPE and FqMerger were used to merge filtered high-quality paired reads into contigs. BLAST was used to align contigs to IMGT TRBV, TRBD and TRBJ reference genes, and CDR3 was defined according to IMGT. Any clonotype with a frequency above 0.1% was counted as a highly expanded clone. Shannon entropy served as the measure of repertoire diversity, while the Gini coefficient captured V-J evenness. Public clonotypes were defined as clonotypes shared by more than one individual. Using fastp trimming at Q25 and MiXCR clonotype assembly, TCRdb reanalyzed the public sequencing data and kept in-frame beta chains. Duplicate CDR3 protein sequences are folded into a single record with the most common DNA and genes. Clone size and V and J calls follow TCRdb, not the original study. Within this sample are over 500,000 distinct CDR3 sequences, with less than 20% of them counted one time only. Jointly, the top ten make up approximately 18% of the sample.

The germline V gene gives CDR1 as SGDLS and CDR2 as YYNGEE. V is cut by 1 base and J by 5 bases, and the space between the germline ends is 6 bases. The cysteine opens and the phenylalanine closes a CDR3 of 13 amino acids. Only CDR3 DNA remains: 39 bases, in frame from the first base. About this clonotype: Its antigen remains unidentified. No base quality values were provided; no much bigger clone lies one nucleotide off.

What this sample's time point label stands for: newly diagnosed GD, antithyroid drugs for less than 3 months. For both TCR sequencing and RNA sequencing, RNA was extracted from PBMCs in TRIzol. Graves' disease was diagnosed according to American Thyroid Association guidelines. Patients for the study were recruited at an endocrinology department in Xi'an, China. Each patient gave roughly 10 milliliters of peripheral blood, collected in an EDTA anticoagulant tube. Ficoll Paque Plus density gradient separation was used to isolate PBMCs, and no further T cell sorting was performed. An Agilent 2100 Bioanalyzer and agarose gel were used to check RNA quality, and a NanoDrop 2000 was used to measure RNA concentration. The sample was also linked to a second study, of T cells in Graves' hyperthyroidism and ophthalmopathy. The second study, in turn, reports: Stable Graves' hyperthyroidism was defined as no progression to ophthalmopathy during 18 months of follow-up. Hyperthyroidism patients were aged 18 to 65 years and newly diagnosed, with disease duration of less than 2 months. Patients with uncontrolled infections, other autoimmune diseases, pregnancy or lactation were excluded. Diagnoses were established on the basis of clinical symptoms, serum thyroxine and TRAb, thyroid ultrasound, and orbital computed tomography. The TCR CDR3 was subjected to a first round of RT-PCR using the HTBI primer set and the Qiagen OneStep RT-PCR kit. Most expanded thyroid clonotypes (frequency above 0.001) were also detected in blood, suggesting blood repertoires may reflect thyroid immune responses. A model built on a 13 V-J signature distinguished ophthalmopathy from stable hyperthyroidism, reaching over 85% sensitivity and under 84% specificity in cross-validation and 80%/75% in testing. During validation, the model predicted progression to ophthalmopathy a median of roughly 7.1 months ahead of onset, with almost 71% sensitivity and 72.22% specificity. To identify TCR V-J signatures that set the groups apart, the researchers used a discovery cohort of about a hundred patients, made up of approximately 43 with Graves' ophthalmopathy and around 58 with stable Graves' hyperthyroidism. Prospective prediction of ophthalmopathy was tested in an independent validation cohort consisting of 18 hyperthyroidism patients and around 17 patients who later progressed to ophthalmopathy. The 100 or so discovery patients were divided at random into training and test sets in a 7:3 ratio. In addition, the study compared T-cell repertoires in thyroid tissue and in blood from over 5 Graves' hyperthyroidism patients. After blood sampling, hyperthyroidism patients were treated with methimazole at a starting dose of 30 mg daily, and ophthalmopathy patients were treated with high-dose intravenous methylprednisolone. Libraries were constructed in a second round of multiplex PCR, after which size selection and purification were performed. The libraries were sequenced on an Illumina HiSeq2000 using paired-end 100 bp reads. SOAPnuke was used to process the raw data, throwing out any read that contained adapters or uncalled bases, had a mean Phred below 15, or lacked an exact constant-primer or identifier match. High-quality paired reads were merged with COPE v1.2.5, and unique nucleotide sequences were defined as clonotypes. Clonotypes were aligned to IMGT TRBV, TRBD and TRBJ reference segments using MiTCR v1.1. Only V-J combinations with frequency above 0.0001, covering roughly 99% of repertoires, were analysed. A TCS score was defined as the ratio between F50 (clonal expansion) and ExV (chaos), using BLOSUM62-based TCRdist between CDR3 peptides within each V-J. Welch's t-statistics and random forest reduced around 550 V-J features to 10 to 15, which were used in a naive Bayes classifier (R e1071). Sample size was not statistically predetermined, and investigators were not blinded to group allocation. According to the paper, TCR Vbeta CDR3 sequencing was carried out on approximately 140 peripheral blood samples, which came from over 40 ophthalmopathy, under 85 hyperthyroidism and some 17 progressor patients.

Sequencing was performed on peripheral blood mononuclear cells (PBMCs), taken at new diagnosis, from a patient treated with antithyroid drugs. The rearrangement joined TRBV9 to TRBJ2-2; the D gene is not confidently resolved. This TCR was recovered from a woman aged 25-40 years with Graves disease. Donor details come from another sample of the same person, matched by shared clones. The CDR3 protein sequence reads: CASSVQATGELFF. In nucleotide form, the sequence is TGTGCCAGCAGCGTACAGGCGACCGGGGAGCTGTTTTTT. With the portions outside the CDR3 filled from the reference TRBV9 and TRBJ2-2 genes, the complete variable region becomes DSGVTQTPKHLITATGQRVTLRCSPRSGDLSVYWYQQSLDQGLQFLIQYYNGEERAKGNILERFSAQQFPDLHSELNLSSLELGDSALYFCASSVQATGELFFGEGSRLTVL.